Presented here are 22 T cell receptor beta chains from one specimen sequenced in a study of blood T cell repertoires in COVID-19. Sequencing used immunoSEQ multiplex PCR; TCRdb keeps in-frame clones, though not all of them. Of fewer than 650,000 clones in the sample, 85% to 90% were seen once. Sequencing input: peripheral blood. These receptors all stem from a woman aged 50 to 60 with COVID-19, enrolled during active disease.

The CDR3 DNA follows: TGTGCCAGCAGTTTCACAACAGGGGGAGACGACTATGGCTACACCTTC. Amino acids: CASSFTTGGDDYGYTF. The chain links TRBV6-5 to TRBJ1-2, with 8 bases aligning to TRBD1. This CDR3 has 16 amino acids. The germline CDR1 and CDR2 sequences are MNHEY and SVGAGI. V lost 4 bases and J lost 3; bases outside the gene matches: 10.

CDR3 amino acids: CASAGGGGNQPQHF. CDR3 nucleotides: TGTGCCAGCGCTGGCGGGGGCGGCAATCAGCCCCAGCATTTT. J is TRBJ1-5 and V is TRBV28; possible D gene TRBD1, 6 bases. The CDR3 is 14 residues long. V gave up 8 bases and J gave up 2 bases, with 13 bases separating them. CDR1 is MDHEN, CDR2 SYDVKM, per germline.

The CDR3 sequence: CASSLGQGGAEKLFF. CDR3 in DNA: TGTGCCAGCAGTTTAGGACAGGGCGGCGCTGAAAAACTGTTTTTT. V usage is TRBV27 and J usage is TRBJ1-4, with TRBD1 identical over 8 bases. Germline V CDR1 and CDR2: MNHEY, SMNVEV (reference sequence). This CDR3 has 15 amino acids. The V segment lost 2 bases and the J segment 7 bases; nucleotides outside the gene matches: 6.

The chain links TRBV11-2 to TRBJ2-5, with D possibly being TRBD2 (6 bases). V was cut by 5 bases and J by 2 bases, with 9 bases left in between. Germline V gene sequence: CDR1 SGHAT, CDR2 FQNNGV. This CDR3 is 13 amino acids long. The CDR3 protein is CASSRAGQETQYF. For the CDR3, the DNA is TGTGCCAGCAGCCGGGCGGGGCAAGAGACCCAGTACTTC.

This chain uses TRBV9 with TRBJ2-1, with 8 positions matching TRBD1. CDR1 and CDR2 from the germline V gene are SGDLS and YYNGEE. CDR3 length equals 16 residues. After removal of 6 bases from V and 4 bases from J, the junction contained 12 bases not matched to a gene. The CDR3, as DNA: TGTGCCAGCAATTTGGGGACAGGTTCTTTTTACAATGAGCAGTTCTTC. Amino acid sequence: CASNLGTGSFYNEQFF.

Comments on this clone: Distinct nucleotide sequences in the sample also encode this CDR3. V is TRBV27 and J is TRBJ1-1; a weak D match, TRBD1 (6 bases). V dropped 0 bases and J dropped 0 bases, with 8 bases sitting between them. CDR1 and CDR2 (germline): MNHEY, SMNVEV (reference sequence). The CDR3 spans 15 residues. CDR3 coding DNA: TGTGCCAGCAGTTTATCAGGGGGAATGAACACTGAAGCTTTCTTT. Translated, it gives CASSLSGGMNTEAFF.

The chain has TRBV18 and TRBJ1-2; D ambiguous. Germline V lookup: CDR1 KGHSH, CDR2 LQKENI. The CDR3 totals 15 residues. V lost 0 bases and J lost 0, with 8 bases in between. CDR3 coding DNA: TGTGCCAGCTCACCACCAACCGGTACTAACTATGGCTACACCTTC. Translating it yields CASSPPTGTNYGYTF. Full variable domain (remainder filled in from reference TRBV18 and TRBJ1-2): NAGVMQNPRHLVRRRGQEARLRCSPMKGHSHVYWYRQLPEEGLKFMVYLQKENIIDESGMPKERFSAEFPKEGPSILRIQQVVRGDSAAYFCASSPPTGTNYGYTFGSGTRLTVV.

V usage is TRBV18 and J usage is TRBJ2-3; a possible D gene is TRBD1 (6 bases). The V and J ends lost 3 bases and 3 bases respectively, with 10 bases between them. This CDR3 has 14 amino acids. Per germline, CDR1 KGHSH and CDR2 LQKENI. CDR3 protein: CASSPTRGTDTQYF. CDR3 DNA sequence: TGTGCCAGCTCACCTACCAGGGGTACAGATACGCAGTATTTT.

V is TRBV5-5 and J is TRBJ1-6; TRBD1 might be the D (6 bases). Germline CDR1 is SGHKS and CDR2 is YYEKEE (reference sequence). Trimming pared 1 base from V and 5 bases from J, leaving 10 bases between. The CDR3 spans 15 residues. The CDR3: CASSLRPGDNSPLHF. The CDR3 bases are TGTGCCAGCAGCTTGAGGCCAGGGGATAATTCACCCCTCCACTTT.

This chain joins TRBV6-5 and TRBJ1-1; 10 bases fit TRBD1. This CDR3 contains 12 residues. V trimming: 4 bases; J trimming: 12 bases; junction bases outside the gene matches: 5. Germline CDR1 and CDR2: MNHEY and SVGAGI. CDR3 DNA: TGTGCCAGCAGTTGGGACAGGGGAAGAACTTTCTTT. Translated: CASSWDRGRTFF.

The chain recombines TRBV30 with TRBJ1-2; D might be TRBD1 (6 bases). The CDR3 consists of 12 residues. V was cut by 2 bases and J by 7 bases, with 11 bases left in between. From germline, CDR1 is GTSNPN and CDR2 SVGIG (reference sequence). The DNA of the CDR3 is TGTGCCTGGAGTTGGACACAGGGTGGCTACACCTTC. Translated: CAWSWTQGGYTF. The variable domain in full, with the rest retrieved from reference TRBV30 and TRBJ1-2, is SQTIHQWPATLVQPVGSPLSLECTVEGTSNPNLYWYRQAAGRGLQLLFYSVGIGQISSEVPQNLSASRPQDRQFILSSKKLLLSDSGFYLCAWSWTQGGYTFGSGTRLTVV.

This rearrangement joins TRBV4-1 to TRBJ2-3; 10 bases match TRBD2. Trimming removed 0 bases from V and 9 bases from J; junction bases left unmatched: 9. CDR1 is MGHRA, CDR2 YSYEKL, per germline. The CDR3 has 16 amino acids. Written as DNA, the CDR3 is TGCGCCAGCAGCCAAGAGACAAGCGGGGGGGCAGGCACGCAGTATTTT. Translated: CASSQETSGGAGTQYF.

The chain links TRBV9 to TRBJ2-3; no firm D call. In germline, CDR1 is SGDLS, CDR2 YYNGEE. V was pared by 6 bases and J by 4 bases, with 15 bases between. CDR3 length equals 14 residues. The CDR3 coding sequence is TGTGCCAGCACCCTGCGTGAGGTTCCAGATACGCAGTATTTT. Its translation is CASTLREVPDTQYF.

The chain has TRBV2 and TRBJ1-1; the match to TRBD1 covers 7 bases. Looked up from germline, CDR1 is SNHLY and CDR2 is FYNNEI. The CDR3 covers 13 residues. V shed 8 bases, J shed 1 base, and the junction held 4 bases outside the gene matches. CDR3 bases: TGTGCCAGCTACAGGGACAGGAACACTGAAGCTTTCTTT. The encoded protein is CASYRDRNTEAFF.

DNA for the CDR3: TGTGCCAGCAGCCCAGGGACTTGGAAAAACATTCAGTACTTC. The encoded protein is CASSPGTWKNIQYF. V is TRBV9 and J is TRBJ2-4; possibly TRBD2 for D (6 bases). Trimming left V 4 bases short and J 4 bases short, with 12 bases between. Germline lookup yields CDR1 SGDLS and CDR2 YYNGEE. The CDR3 totals 14 residues.

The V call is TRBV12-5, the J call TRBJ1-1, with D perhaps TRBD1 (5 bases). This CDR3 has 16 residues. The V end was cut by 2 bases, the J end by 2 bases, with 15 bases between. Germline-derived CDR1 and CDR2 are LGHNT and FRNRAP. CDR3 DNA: TGTGCTAGTGGTTTGCGGGTGACAGACCTAAACACTGAAGCTTTCTTT. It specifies CASGLRVTDLNTEAFF.

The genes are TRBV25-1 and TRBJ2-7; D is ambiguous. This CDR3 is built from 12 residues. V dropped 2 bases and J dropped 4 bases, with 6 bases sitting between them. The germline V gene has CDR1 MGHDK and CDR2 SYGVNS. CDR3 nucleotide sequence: TGTGCCAGCAGTGAACAGGTGTACGAGCAGTACTTC. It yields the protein CASSEQVYEQYF.

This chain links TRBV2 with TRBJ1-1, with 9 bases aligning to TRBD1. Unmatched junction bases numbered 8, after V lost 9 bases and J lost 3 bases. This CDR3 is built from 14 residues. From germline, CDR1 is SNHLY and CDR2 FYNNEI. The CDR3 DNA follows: TGTGCCAGTCTACAGGGGGCGGGGGACACTGAAGCTTTCTTT. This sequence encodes CASLQGAGDTEAFF.

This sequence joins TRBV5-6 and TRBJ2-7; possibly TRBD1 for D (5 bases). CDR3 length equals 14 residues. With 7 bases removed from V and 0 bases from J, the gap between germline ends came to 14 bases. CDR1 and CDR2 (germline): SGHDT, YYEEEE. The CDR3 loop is CASEDRASSYEQYF. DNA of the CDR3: TGTGCCAGCGAAGACAGAGCAAGCTCCTACGAGCAGTACTTC.

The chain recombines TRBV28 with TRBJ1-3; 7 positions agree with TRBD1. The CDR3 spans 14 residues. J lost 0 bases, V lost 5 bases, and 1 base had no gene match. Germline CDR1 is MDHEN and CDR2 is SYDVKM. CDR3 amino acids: CASSRQGSGNTIYF. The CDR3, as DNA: TGTGCCAGCAGTCGACAGGGCTCTGGAAACACCATATATTTT.

The chain's CDR3 is CASSLRGMDEKLFF. For the CDR3, the DNA is TGTGCCAGCAGCTTAAGAGGGATGGATGAAAAACTGTTTTTT. The genes are TRBV7-3 and TRBJ1-4; D call uncertain. Germline assignment: CDR1 SGHTA and CDR2 FQGTGA. Trimming removed 1 base at V and 6 bases at J, with 9 bases between. The CDR3 loop spans 14 amino acids.

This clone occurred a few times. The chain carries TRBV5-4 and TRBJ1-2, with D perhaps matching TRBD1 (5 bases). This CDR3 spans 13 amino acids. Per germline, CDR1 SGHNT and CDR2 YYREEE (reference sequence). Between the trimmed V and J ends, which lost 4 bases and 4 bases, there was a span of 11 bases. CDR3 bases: TGTGCCAGCAGCCCGAGCACAGGCTATGGCTACACCTTC. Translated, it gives CASSPSTGYGYTF.